This TCR beta chain was captured in a study of shared clonotypes between healthy human individuals. Study overall: Participating donors consisted of two women and a few men aged 18 to 49.

Every contributor of samples was a Caucasian grown-up residing in Nashville, Tennessee. The table came from immunoSEQ multiplex PCR; TCRdb's copy has only in-frame clones and leaves some out. The sample carries around 500,000 clones, almost 80% recorded once. The ends lost 7 bases at V and 4 bases at J; junction bases unmatched: 7. The CDR3 consists of 13 residues. The germline V gene encodes CDR1 SQVTM and CDR2 ANQGSEA. The sequencing input was PBMCs. The sequence was collected from a woman in her thirties or forties in good health. Some clones in this sample may be carry-over from other donors' samples. The gene calls are TRBV29-1 and TRBJ1-2; the match to TRBD1 covers 9 bases. CDR3 DNA sequence: TGCAGCGGCGACAGGGGGTCTGTCTATGGCTACACCTTC. Encoded protein: CSGDRGSVYGYTF.